This is a list of T cell receptor beta chains from one sample in a study of shared clonotypes between healthy human individuals. Some clones are missing from TCRdb's copy, which holds only in-frame ones; the method was immunoSEQ multiplex PCR. The table lists some 980,000 clones, approximately 80% of them singletons. The sequencing sample was made of memory CD4+ T cells sorted from blood. These receptors all stem from a man between 18 and 29 years old in good health. Each CDR3 is given with its conserved first and last residue. D genes are given only for firm matches. Clone size is given for some rows only: seen once, a few or many times, or a class if the clone is expanded.

v_call	clone_size	d_call	j_call	cdr3_aa	cdr3_nt
TRBV6-6	few	TRBD1	TRBJ1-1	CASSYRQGARNTEAFF	TGTGCCAGCAGTTACCGACAGGGGGCTAGGAACACTGAAGCTTTCTTT
TRBV25-1	many	TRBD2	TRBJ2-1	CASSPSTSGRNNEQFF	TGTGCCAGCAGTCCCTCTACTAGCGGGAGAAACAATGAGCAGTTCTTC
TRBV11-2	-	-	TRBJ1-1	CASSLGGRSNTEAFF	TGTGCCAGCAGCTTAGGTGGCAGGAGTAACACTGAAGCTTTCTTT
TRBV4-1	-	-	TRBJ1-2	CASSQESNRVDYGYTF	TGCGCCAGCAGCCAAGAGAGCAACAGGGTTGACTATGGCTACACCTTC
TRBV28	-	-	TRBJ2-3	CASSFSGKGTDTQYF	TGTGCCAGCAGTTTTTCGGGGAAGGGCACAGATACGCAGTATTTT
TRBV5-1	-	-	TRBJ2-5	CASTLGGFETQYF	TGCGCCAGCACCCTGGGGGGCTTCGAGACCCAGTACTTC
TRBV5-1	few	-	TRBJ1-1	CASSSRQSVNTEAFF	TGCGCCAGCAGTTCCAGACAGTCAGTGAACACTGAAGCTTTCTTT
TRBV2	-	-	TRBJ1-2	CASSDETGGYTF	TGTGCCAGCAGTGACGAGACGGGCGGCTACACCTTC
TRBV6-4	-	-	TRBJ1-6	CASSDSRDGRNSPLHF	TGTGCCAGCAGTGACTCGAGGGACGGACGTAATTCACCCCTCCACTTT
TRBV27	-	-	TRBJ1-5	CASSSHRGQPQHF	TGTGCCAGCAGTTCCCACAGAGGACAGCCCCAGCATTTT
TRBV9	-	-	TRBJ1-1	CASSVATNTEAFF	TGTGCCAGCAGCGTAGCTACGAACACTGAAGCTTTCTTT
TRBV18	-	-	TRBJ2-3	CASSPQRDTQYF	TGTGCCAGCTCACCGCAGAGGGATACGCAGTATTTT
TRBV9	-	-	TRBJ2-3	CASSVGGSGNTDTQYF	TGTGCCAGCAGCGTAGGAGGTAGCGGCAACACAGATACGCAGTATTTT
TRBV6-1	few	-	TRBJ2-7	CASIFWGRGGEQYF	TGTGCCAGCATCTTTTGGGGCAGGGGGGGAGAGCAGTACTTC
TRBV7-2	few	-	TRBJ2-7	CASSRGGTSYEQYF	TGTGCCAGCAGCCGAGGGGGGACCTCCTACGAGCAGTACTTC
TRBV15	-	TRBD1	TRBJ2-7	CATSRGAAGGEHRYF	TGTGCCACCAGCAGAGGGGCGGCAGGGGGCGAGCATCGGTACTTC
TRBV18	-	-	TRBJ2-7	CASSSKKPAAPGEQYF	TGTGCCAGCTCATCAAAGAAACCAGCGGCCCCTGGAGAGCAGTACTTC
TRBV5-6	-	TRBD1	TRBJ2-7	CASSLALGQGYEQYF	TGTGCCAGCAGCTTGGCCTTAGGACAGGGCTACGAGCAGTACTTC
TRBV21-1	-	-	TRBJ2-7	CASSKGSDRGKIRFSYEQYF	TGTGCCAGCAGCAAAGGCTCGGACAGGGGGAAAATCCGCTTTTCCTACGAGCAGTACTTC
TRBV11-1	-	-	TRBJ2-1	CASSLRGPYNEQFF	TGTGCCAGCAGCTTGAGGGGACCCTACAATGAGCAGTTCTTC
TRBV2	many	TRBD1	TRBJ1-2	CASSRDRGGYTF	TGTGCCAGCAGTCGGGACAGGGGTGGCTACACCTTC
TRBV28	-	-	TRBJ1-5	CASSSNQVIVGNQPQHF	TGTGCCAGCAGTTCCAACCAGGTGATTGTCGGCAATCAGCCCCAGCATTTT
TRBV10-2	-	-	TRBJ1-1	CASSGGRGGNTEAFF	TGCGCCAGCAGTGGGGGCAGGGGAGGGAACACTGAAGCTTTCTTT
TRBV19	-	TRBD1	TRBJ1-1	CASKEGGARTEAFF	TGTGCCAGCAAAGAAGGGGGCGCGAGGACTGAAGCTTTCTTT
TRBV19	-	-	TRBJ1-1	CASRKRGGTEAFF	TGTGCCAGCCGTAAACGGGGGGGCACTGAAGCTTTCTTT
TRBV10-3	-	TRBD2	TRBJ2-1	CAISGPLAGGPDNEQFF	TGTGCCATCAGTGGTCCCCTAGCGGGAGGGCCTGACAATGAGCAGTTCTTC
TRBV6-4	-	-	TRBJ2-6	CASSDVAGANVLTF	TGTGCCAGCAGTGATGTAGCTGGGGCCAACGTCCTGACTTTC
TRBV5-1	-	-	TRBJ2-1	CASSLFRGYNEQFF	TGCGCCAGCAGCTTGTTTCGGGGCTACAATGAGCAGTTCTTC
TRBV28	-	-	TRBJ1-6	CASNARDPSNSPLHF	TGTGCCAGCAACGCCCGGGACCCCTCTAATTCACCCCTCCACTTT
TRBV18	-	-	TRBJ1-3	CASCATGAGNTIYF	TGTGCCAGCTGCGCGACAGGAGCTGGAAACACCATATATTTT
TRBV4-1	-	-	TRBJ1-1	CASSQDSNGGGADTEAFF	TGCGCCAGCAGCCAAGATAGTAACGGAGGAGGGGCAGACACTGAAGCTTTCTTT
TRBV10-3	-	TRBD2	TRBJ2-3	CAIASGGRGSTDTQYF	TGTGCCATTGCTAGCGGGGGCCGAGGGAGCACAGATACGCAGTATTTT
TRBV18	few	TRBD1	TRBJ1-2	CASSPGTGENGYTF	TGTGCCAGCTCCCCCGGGACAGGGGAGAATGGCTACACCTTC
TRBV7-2	-	TRBD2	TRBJ2-1	CASSAQLAGGINEQFF	TGTGCCAGCAGCGCCCAACTAGCGGGGGGAATCAATGAGCAGTTCTTC
TRBV5-1	-	-	TRBJ2-2	CASSLYRGLTGELFF	TGCGCCAGCAGCTTGTACCGAGGTTTAACCGGGGAGCTGTTTTTT
TRBV6-6	-	TRBD1	TRBJ1-3	CASSPGTGVSGNTIYF	TGTGCCAGCAGCCCCGGGACAGGGGTCTCTGGAAACACCATATATTTT
TRBV18	once	-	TRBJ2-4	CASSPPRDQTKNIQYF	TGTGCCAGCTCCCCCCCGAGGGATCAAACCAAAAACATTCAGTACTTC
TRBV19	-	-	TRBJ2-5	CASRVDQGKTQYF	TGTGCCAGTAGGGTTGACCAAGGGAAGACCCAGTACTTC
TRBV7-9	-	TRBD2	TRBJ2-7	CASSLVAGAINEQYF	TGTGCCAGCAGCTTAGTTGCGGGAGCCATAAACGAGCAGTACTTC
TRBV2	-	TRBD1	TRBJ1-2	CASTSDREGGYTF	TGTGCCAGCACCTCGGACAGGGAAGGTGGCTACACCTTC
TRBV7-9	few	-	TRBJ1-2	CASSWGERYGYTF	TGTGCCAGCAGCTGGGGGGAACGCTATGGCTACACCTTC
TRBV27	-	-	TRBJ1-1	CASSGWAEAFF	TGTGCCAGCAGTGGGTGGGCTGAAGCTTTCTTT
TRBV10-1	few	-	TRBJ2-3	CASSESRDILLTDTQYF	TGCGCCAGCAGTGAGTCAAGGGACATTTTACTCACAGATACGCAGTATTTT
TRBV28	-	-	TRBJ1-4	CASRGPLVGEKLFF	TGTGCCAGCCGGGGACCGCTGGTTGGTGAAAAACTGTTTTTT
TRBV28	once	-	TRBJ2-1	CASSGTGQFF	TGTGCCAGCAGTGGTACAGGGCAGTTCTTC
TRBV19	many	TRBD2	TRBJ2-1	CASSVAGSSYNEQFF	TGTGCCAGTAGTGTAGCGGGTAGCTCCTACAATGAGCAGTTCTTC
TRBV15	-	-	TRBJ2-6	CATSRDPSGANVLTF	TGTGCCACCAGCAGAGACCCCTCTGGGGCCAACGTCCTGACTTTC
TRBV28	-	TRBD1	TRBJ2-1	CASRDRGGNEQFF	TGTGCCAGCCGGGACAGGGGTGGTAATGAGCAGTTCTTC